This TCR beta chain was sequenced for a study of blood T cell repertoires in COVID-19 (dated by TCRdb to 2018 to 2020). In the study overall: Samples from collaborators originated in the United States, Italy and Spain and spanned both the acute and convalescent phases of COVID-19. A freely available public database, intended as a resource for researchers studying the immune response to SARS-CoV-2, is where the repertoires were released. The material from the prospective study consisted of cDNA or gDNA derived from T cells, B-cell-depleted T cells, or PBMCs. The samples were drawn from the first 160 participants of the ongoing ImmuneRACE study and from 1,254 subjects provided by 6 global collaborators. HLA class I and class II types, where available, came from metadata supplied by the sample provider rather than from assay-based typing. The dataset comprised deeply sampled blood TCRbeta repertoires from subjects exposed to, actively infected with, or recovered from COVID-19. The sample metadata nearly always contained a de-identified subject ID, COVID-19 status, age in years and sex. Beyond this particular receptor, the publication reports: The amount of clinical and demographic metadata varied by source and participant and was provided uncurated.

The CDR3, from cysteine to phenylalanine, totals 15 residues. The only DNA kept is the CDR3, 45 bases in frame from the first base. Taken from the germline V gene, the CDR1 and CDR2 loops are SQVTM and ANQGSEA. V and J are truncated by 3 bases and 5 bases respectively, leaving an intervening sequence of 19 bases. TCRbeta CDR3 regions were amplified from genomic DNA by means of the immunoSEQ Assay, a bias-controlled multiplex PCR. The study's processing was this. Within the assay, amplification of reference gene primers was used to estimate how many nucleated cells each sample contained. To quantify the absolute abundance of each unique TCRbeta CDR3 rearrangement, sequence reads were collapsed and filtered. For each sample, productive Simpson clonality was calculated as the square root of Simpson's diversity index over productive rearrangements. The table comes from immuneACCESS by way of TCRdb, which keeps in-frame sequences with V and J called. Part of the clones is missing from these tables; in studies checked, under half for an unresolved V gene and the rest for unknown reasons. That table is the source of V, J and clone size, and D and trimming were worked out from the DNA. Present in this sample are some 160,000 clones, 80% of which were seen just once. The top ten clonotypes cover about 5% of the sample.

The collaborating institutions used their own protocols to collect whole blood in K2EDTA tubes. For TCRbeta analysis, collaborators shipped samples as frozen whole blood, isolated PBMCs, or DNA extracted from either of those sample types. Comment on this clone: No cognate antigen has been identified for it. Qualities for individual bases were not recorded, and no much larger clone is one base off.

This clonotype originated in a woman in her fifties or sixties with acute or convalescent COVID-19. This chain joins TRBV29-1 to TRBJ1-1; D gene: possibly TRBD1, on 6 matching bases. Sequencing was performed on peripheral blood. This receptor carries the CDR3 CSVDTGTKGETEAFF. The nucleotide sequence is TGCAGCGTTGACACCGGGACAAAGGGGGAAACTGAAGCTTTCTTT.